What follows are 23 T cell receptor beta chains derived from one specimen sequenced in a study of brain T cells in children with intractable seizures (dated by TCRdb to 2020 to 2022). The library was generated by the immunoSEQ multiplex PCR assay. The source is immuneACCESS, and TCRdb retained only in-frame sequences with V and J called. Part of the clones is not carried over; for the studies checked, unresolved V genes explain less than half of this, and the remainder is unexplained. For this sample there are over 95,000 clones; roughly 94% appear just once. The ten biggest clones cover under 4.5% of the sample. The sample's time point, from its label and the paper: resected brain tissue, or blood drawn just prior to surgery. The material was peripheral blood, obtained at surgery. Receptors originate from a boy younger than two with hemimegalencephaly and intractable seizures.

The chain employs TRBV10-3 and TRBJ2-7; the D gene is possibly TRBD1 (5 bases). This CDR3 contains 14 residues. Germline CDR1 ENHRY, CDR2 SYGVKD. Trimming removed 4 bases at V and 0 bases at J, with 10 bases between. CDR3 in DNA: TGTGCCATCAGTGCGACAGAGAGCTCCTACGAGCAGTACTTC. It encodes CAISATESSYEQYF.

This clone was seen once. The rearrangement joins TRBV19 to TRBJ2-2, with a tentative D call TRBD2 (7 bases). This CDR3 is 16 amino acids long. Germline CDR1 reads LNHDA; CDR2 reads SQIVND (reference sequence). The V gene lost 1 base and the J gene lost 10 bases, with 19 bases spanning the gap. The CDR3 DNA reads TGTGCCAGTAGTATAGTGGGCGGGGGCCCGGGCGAGGAGCTGTTTTTT. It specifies CASSIVGGGPGEELFF.

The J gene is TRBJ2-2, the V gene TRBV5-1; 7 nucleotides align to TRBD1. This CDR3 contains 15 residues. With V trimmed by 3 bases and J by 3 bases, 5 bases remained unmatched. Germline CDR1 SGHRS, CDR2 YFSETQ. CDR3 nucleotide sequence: TGCGCCAGCAGCTCTACAGGGGTAGACACCGGGGAGCTGTTTTTT. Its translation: CASSSTGVDTGELFF.

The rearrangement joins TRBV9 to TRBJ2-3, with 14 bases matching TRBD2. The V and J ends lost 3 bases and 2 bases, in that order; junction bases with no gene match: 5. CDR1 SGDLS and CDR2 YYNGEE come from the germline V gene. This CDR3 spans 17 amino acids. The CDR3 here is CASSAGLAGGFTDTQYF. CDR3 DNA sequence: TGTGCCAGCAGCGCCGGACTAGCGGGGGGATTCACAGATACGCAGTATTTT.

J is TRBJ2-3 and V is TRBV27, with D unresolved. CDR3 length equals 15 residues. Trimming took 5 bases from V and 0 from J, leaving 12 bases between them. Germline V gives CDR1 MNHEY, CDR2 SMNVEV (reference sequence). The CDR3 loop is CASSPVQSSTDTQYF. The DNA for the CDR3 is TGTGCCAGCAGTCCTGTACAGTCGAGCACAGATACGCAGTATTTT.

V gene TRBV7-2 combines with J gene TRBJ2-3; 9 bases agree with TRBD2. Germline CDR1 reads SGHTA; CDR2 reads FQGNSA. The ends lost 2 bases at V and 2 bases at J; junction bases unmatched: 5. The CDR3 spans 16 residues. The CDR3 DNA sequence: TGTGCCAGCAGCTTAACGGCGGGAGGGTACACAGATACGCAGTATTTT. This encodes CASSLTAGGYTDTQYF.

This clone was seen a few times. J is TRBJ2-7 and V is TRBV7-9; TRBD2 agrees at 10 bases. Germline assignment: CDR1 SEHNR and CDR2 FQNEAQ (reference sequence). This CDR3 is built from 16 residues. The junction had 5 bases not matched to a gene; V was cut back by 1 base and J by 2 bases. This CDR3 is CASSLGGLAKTYEQYF. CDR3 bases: TGTGCCAGCAGCTTAGGGGGACTAGCGAAGACCTACGAGCAGTACTTC.

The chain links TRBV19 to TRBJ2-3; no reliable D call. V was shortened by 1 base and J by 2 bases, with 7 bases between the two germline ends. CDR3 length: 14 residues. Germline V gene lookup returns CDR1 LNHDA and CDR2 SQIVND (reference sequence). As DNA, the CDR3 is TGTGCCAGTAGTATAGGGACCATCACAGATACGCAGTATTTT. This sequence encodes CASSIGTITDTQYF.

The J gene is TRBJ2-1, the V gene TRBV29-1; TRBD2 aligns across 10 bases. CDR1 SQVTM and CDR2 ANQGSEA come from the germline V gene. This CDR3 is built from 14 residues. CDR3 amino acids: CNVRAGGPYNEQFF. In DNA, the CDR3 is TGCAATGTCCGAGCGGGAGGGCCCTACAATGAGCAGTTCTTC.

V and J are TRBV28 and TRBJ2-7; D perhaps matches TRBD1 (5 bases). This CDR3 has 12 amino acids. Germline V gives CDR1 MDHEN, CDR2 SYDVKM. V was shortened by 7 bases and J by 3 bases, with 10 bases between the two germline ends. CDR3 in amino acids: CASKDTNYEQYF. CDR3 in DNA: TGTGCCAGCAAGGACACGAACTACGAGCAGTACTTC.

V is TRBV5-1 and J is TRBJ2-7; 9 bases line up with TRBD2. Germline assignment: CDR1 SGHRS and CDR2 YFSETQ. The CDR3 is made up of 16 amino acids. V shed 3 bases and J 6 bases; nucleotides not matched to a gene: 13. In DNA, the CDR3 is TGCGCCAGCAGCTCCGGTGGGGCGGGAGGGCCCGGCGAGCAGTACTTC. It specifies CASSSGGAGGPGEQYF.

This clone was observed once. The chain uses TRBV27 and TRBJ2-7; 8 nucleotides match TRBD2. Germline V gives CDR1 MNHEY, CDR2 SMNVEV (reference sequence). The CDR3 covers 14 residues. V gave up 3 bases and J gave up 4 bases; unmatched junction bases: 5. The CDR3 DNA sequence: TGTGCCAGCAGTTTGGGCGGGAGGAGTTACGAGCAGTACTTC. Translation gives CASSLGGRSYEQYF.

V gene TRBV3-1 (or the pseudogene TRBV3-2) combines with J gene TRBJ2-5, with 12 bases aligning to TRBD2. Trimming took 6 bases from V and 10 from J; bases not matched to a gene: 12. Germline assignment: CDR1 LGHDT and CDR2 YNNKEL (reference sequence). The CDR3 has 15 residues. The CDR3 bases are TGTGCCAGCAGATCCGGACTAGCGGGAACATTAGACCAGTACTTC. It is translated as CASRSGLAGTLDQYF.

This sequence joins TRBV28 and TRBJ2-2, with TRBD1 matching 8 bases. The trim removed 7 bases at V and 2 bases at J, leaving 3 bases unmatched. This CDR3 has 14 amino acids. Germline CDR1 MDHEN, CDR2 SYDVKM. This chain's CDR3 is CASIQGANTGELFF. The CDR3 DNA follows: TGTGCCAGCATTCAGGGGGCTAACACCGGGGAGCTGTTTTTT.

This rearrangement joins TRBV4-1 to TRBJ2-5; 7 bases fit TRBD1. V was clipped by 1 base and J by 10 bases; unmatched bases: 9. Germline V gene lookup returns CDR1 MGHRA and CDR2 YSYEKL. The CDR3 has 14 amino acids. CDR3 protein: CASSQAQGLSDQYF. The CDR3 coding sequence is TGCGCCAGCAGCCAAGCACAGGGGCTAAGCGACCAGTACTTC.

The CDR3 spells CASSQEPRSNEQFF. Written as DNA, the CDR3 is TGTGCCAGCAGCCAAGAACCCAGGTCCAATGAGCAGTTCTTC. The rearrangement links TRBV4-2 to TRBJ2-1; D ambiguous. The V gene's germline CDR1 is LGHNA and CDR2 YNFKEQ. V lost 0 bases to trimming and J lost 6 bases, with 9 bases between them. CDR3 length: 14 amino acids.

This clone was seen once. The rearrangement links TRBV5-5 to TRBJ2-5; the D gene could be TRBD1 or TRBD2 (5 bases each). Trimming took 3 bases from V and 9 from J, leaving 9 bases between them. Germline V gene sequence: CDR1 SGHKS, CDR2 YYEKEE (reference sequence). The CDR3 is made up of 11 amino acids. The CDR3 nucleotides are TGTGCCAGCAGCTCCCGGGACGCCCAGTACTTC. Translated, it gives CASSSRDAQYF.

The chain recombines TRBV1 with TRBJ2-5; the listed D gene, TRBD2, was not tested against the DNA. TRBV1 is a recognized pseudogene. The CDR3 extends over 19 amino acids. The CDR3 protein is CTSSQEGTSGRDLQETQYF. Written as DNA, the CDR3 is TGCACCAGCAGCCAAGAAGGGACTAGCGGGAGAGATCTCCAAGAGACCCAGTACTTC.

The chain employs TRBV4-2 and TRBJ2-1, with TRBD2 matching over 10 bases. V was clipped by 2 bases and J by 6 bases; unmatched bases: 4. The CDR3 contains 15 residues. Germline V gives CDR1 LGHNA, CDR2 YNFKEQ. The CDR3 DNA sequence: TGTGCCAGCAGCCAAAGGACTAGCGGAGCCAATGAGCAGTTCTTC. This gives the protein CASSQRTSGANEQFF.

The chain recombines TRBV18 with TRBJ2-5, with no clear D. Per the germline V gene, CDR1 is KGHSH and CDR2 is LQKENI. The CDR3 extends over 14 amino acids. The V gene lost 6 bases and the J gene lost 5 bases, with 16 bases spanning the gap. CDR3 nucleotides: TGTGCCAGCTCGCCCGGTCCCACCTGGGAGACCCAGTACTTC. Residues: CASSPGPTWETQYF.

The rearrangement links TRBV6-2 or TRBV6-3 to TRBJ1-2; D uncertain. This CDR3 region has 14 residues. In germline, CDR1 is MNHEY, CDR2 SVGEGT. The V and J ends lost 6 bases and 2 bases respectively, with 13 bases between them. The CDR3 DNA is TGTGCCAGCAGCCTACCCGGGAAGAACTATGGCTACACCTTC. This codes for CASSLPGKNYGYTF.

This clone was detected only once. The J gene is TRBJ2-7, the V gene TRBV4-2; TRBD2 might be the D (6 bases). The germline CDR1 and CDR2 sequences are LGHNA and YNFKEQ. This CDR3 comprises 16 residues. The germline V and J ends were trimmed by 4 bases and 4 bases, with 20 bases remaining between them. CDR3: CASSPPPGTGVYEQYF. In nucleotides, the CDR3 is TGTGCCAGCAGCCCCCCCCCTGGGACTGGGGTGTACGAGCAGTACTTC.

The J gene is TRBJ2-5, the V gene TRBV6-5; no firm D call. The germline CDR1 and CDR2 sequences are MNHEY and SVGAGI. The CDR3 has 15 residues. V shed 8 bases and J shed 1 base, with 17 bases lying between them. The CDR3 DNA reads TGTGCCAGCCGCGCCCAACAGAACCTCCAAGAGACCCAGTACTTC. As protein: CASRAQQNLQETQYF.